This T cell receptor beta chain was documented in a study of Ad26.COV2.S vaccination and SARS-CoV-2 variants. Clones were sequenced by immunoSEQ multiplex PCR, and TCRdb holds only the in-frame ones, with some missing. This sample carries about 680,000 clones, more than 70% of them seen once, and the ten largest clones take 1.5%. General study points: Reportedly, after vaccination the spike-specific CD8+ and CD4+ T cell responses displayed substantial breadth.

Remarks on this clone: The antigen is unknown.

Documented treatment: around 19 received Ad26.COV2.S at low or high dose, single or two shots; roughly five received placebo; per-sample allocation not given. Sampling happened 63 days after the first vaccine or placebo injection. Germline V gene lookup returns CDR1 MNHEY and CDR2 SVGAGI. The trim removed 1 base at V and 6 bases at J, leaving 1 base unmatched. The length of the CDR3 is 13 residues. Sequences were derived from peripheral blood, sampled in a trial of Ad26.COV2.S vaccine versus placebo. The chain links TRBV6-5 to TRBJ1-2; 8 nucleotides match TRBD1. This TCR derives from a person aged 18-60 years who received the Ad26.COV2.S COVID-19 vaccine or a placebo. The CDR3 nucleotides read TGTGCCAGCAGTTACTGGGGACAGGATGGCTACACCTTC. Protein product: CASSYWGQDGYTF.